Below, one TCR beta chain is given with its context. Its antigen is unknown. This sample is drawn from a study of molecular identifiers for immune sequencing clone quantification. Overall study context: The replicate experiment used RNA from roughly 18,000 or 92,000 naive CD8 cells. This RNA was split into five aliquots, and four of them were sequenced.

MiXCR was run by TCRdb on the PCR reads, yielding one entry per CDR3 protein. The repertoire holds about 640,000 distinct CDR3 sequences, with just under 20% as singletons. Looked up from germline, CDR1 is LGHDT and CDR2 is YNNKEL (reference sequence). Trimming shortened V by 3 bases and J by 3 bases, and 11 bases separated the two germline ends. CDR3 length: 14 residues. Sorted cells numbering roughly 19,000 to 1,100,000, with 10%, 30% or 50% RNA, yielded the naive CD8 libraries. General study results and limits: Detectable among about a million naive cells, according to reports, was Jurkat TCR RNA spiked in from one cell. Among effectors, clones above 20 RNA copies held over 99% of molecules; among naive cells, under 1%.

The specimen sequenced was naive CD8+ T cells from blood, with Jurkat cell RNA spiked in. Subset specified: FACS-sorted CD8+CD4-CCR7+CD45RA+ naive T cells. This rearrangement joins TRBV3-1 to TRBJ2-5; D possibly corresponds to TRBD1 (6 bases). The sequence was collected from a human donor in good health. Some libraries in this study had Jurkat cell RNA spiked in. The CDR3 loop reads CASSQLTGKETQYF. CDR3 DNA sequence: TGTGCCAGCAGCCAGTTAACAGGGAAAGAGACCCAGTACTTC.